This T cell receptor (beta chain) is from a study of PD-1 blockade in classical Hodgkin lymphoma. The wider study: Nivolumab was administered to patients intravenously at 3 mg/kg every 2 weeks. Study results and caveats: The CD4+ diversity rise by C4D1 was clearest in complete responders. The study found complete responders had baseline diversity similar to newly diagnosed patients. Before treatment, TCR diversity in newly diagnosed patients was reportedly lower than in healthy donors.

The CDR3 spans 14 residues. From germline, CDR1 is MGHDK and CDR2 SYGVNS. Deletions cut 2 bases from V and 7 bases from J, with 12 bases between. Profiling relied on immunoSEQ multiplex PCR, and the TCRdb table lists in-frame clones only, not all of them. The table shows roughly 40,000 clones, with 80% to 90% occurring only once. Of note for this clone: Its antigen is not identified.

Every patient experienced relapse after autologous stem cell transplantation, and brentuximab vedotin exposure varied. The specimen comprised peripheral blood mononuclear cells (PBMCs), sampled at baseline. The TCR comes from a human donor with classical Hodgkin lymphoma. J is TRBJ1-5 and V is TRBV25-1; D is unresolved. The CDR3 loop is CASSESGLLQPQHF. DNA for the CDR3: TGTGCCAGCAGTGAAAGCGGATTACTACAGCCCCAGCATTTT. The full variable domain, with the rest looked up from reference TRBV25-1 and TRBJ1-5, is EADIYQTPRYLVIGTGKKITLECSQTMGHDKMYWYQQDPGMELHLIHYSYGVNSTEKGDLSSESTVSRIRTEHFPLTLESARPSHTSQYLCASSESGLLQPQHFGDGTRLSIL.